These 21 T cell receptor beta chains came from one sample sequenced in a study of identical twins. One entry per CDR3 protein, called by TCRdb with MiXCR from the 5' RACE reads. Of 750,000 to 950,000 distinct CDR3 sequences listed, roughly an eighth are singletons. The same data also went into a second study, on yellow fever vaccine responses in identical twins.

Sequenced input: PBMCs. The receptors derive from a woman aged 18-29 years in good health.

This clonotype turned up a few times. This chain connects TRBV4-1 to TRBJ2-1; TRBD2 agrees at 12 bases. There are 19 residues in the CDR3. Trimming removed 0 bases from V and 4 bases from J; junction bases left unmatched: 10. CDR1 MGHRA and CDR2 YSYEKL come from the germline V gene. DNA for the CDR3: TGCGCCAGCAGCCAAGATGGTGGGCTAGCGGGGGGGACATACAATGAGCAGTTCTTC. It yields the protein CASSQDGGLAGGTYNEQFF.

The rearrangement links TRBV5-1 to TRBJ2-5, with TRBD1 matching 9 bases. CDR1 is SGHRS and CDR2 is YFSETQ in the germline V gene. Unmatched junction bases numbered 6, after V lost 1 base and J lost 5 bases. The CDR3 is 15 amino acids. CDR3: CASSLNRGRSETQYF. DNA for the CDR3: TGCGCCAGCAGCTTGAACAGGGGGCGGAGTGAGACCCAGTACTTC.

A few counts support this clonotype. The V call is TRBV4-1, the J call TRBJ1-1, with TRBD1 identical over 7 bases. CDR3 length equals 16 residues. V trimming: 1 base; J trimming: 3 bases; junction bases outside the gene matches: 8. CDR1 and CDR2 from the germline V gene are MGHRA and YSYEKL. The DNA for the CDR3 is TGCGCCAGCAGCCAAGCTTTACACGGGACAGACACTGAAGCTTTCTTT. Its translation: CASSQALHGTDTEAFF.

In its sample, this clonotype was seen a few times. This chain links TRBV18 with TRBJ2-7; unclear D gene. The ends were cut back, 4 bases at V and 0 bases at J, with 10 bases in the middle. The CDR3 is 14 amino acids. Germline V gene lookup returns CDR1 KGHSH and CDR2 LQKENI. CDR3 residues: CASSRGPNSYEQYF. The CDR3 coding sequence is TGTGCCAGCTCACGAGGCCCTAACTCCTACGAGCAGTACTTC.

This clonotype was seen a handful of times. V is TRBV28 and J is TRBJ2-7; possibly TRBD1 or TRBD2 for D (5 bases each). The CDR3 totals 11 residues. Germline values: CDR1 MDHEN, CDR2 SYDVKM. Trimming removed 10 bases from V and 7 bases from J, with 14 bases in between. CDR3 nucleotide sequence: TGTGCCACCAAGCCTGAGGGGGAGCAGTACTTC. Protein sequence: CATKPEGEQYF.

The chain has TRBV3-1 and TRBJ2-7; D is unclear. Germline V gene sequence: CDR1 LGHDT, CDR2 YNNKEL (reference sequence). This CDR3 contains 13 residues. Trimming pared 0 bases from V and 5 bases from J, leaving 8 bases between. The CDR3 region is CASSQEKGHEQYF. Written as DNA, the CDR3 is TGTGCCAGCAGCCAAGAGAAGGGCCACGAGCAGTACTTC.

The table lists this clonotype with a few counts. This chain connects TRBV24-1 to TRBJ2-1, with D perhaps assigned TRBD1 or TRBD2 (5 bases each). This CDR3 has 12 amino acids. Trimming shortened V by 9 bases and J by 8 bases, and 13 bases separated the two germline ends. The germline V gene has CDR1 KGHDR and CDR2 SFDVKD. CDR3: CATPGRGDEQFF. CDR3 nucleotide sequence: TGTGCCACCCCAGGGAGAGGGGATGAGCAGTTCTTC.

This clonotype was detected ten times or more. The chain links TRBV3-1 to TRBJ2-3; possibly TRBD1 for D (5 bases). From germline, CDR1 is LGHDT and CDR2 YNNKEL (reference sequence). V lost 1 base and J lost 2, with 7 bases in between. CDR3 size: 14 residues. The DNA of the CDR3 is TGTGCCAGCAGCCAAGGACAGCACACAGATACGCAGTATTTT. As protein: CASSQGQHTDTQYF.

This clonotype showed up just a few times. The chain uses TRBV24-1 and TRBJ2-3; 8 bases agree with TRBD2. Germline lookup yields CDR1 KGHDR and CDR2 SFDVKD. The CDR3 loop spans 16 amino acids. Trimming took 1 base from V and 4 from J; bases not matched to a gene: 6. CDR3 bases: TGTGCCACCAGTGATTTCACTTACGGGGGGGCAGATACGCAGTATTTT. Translated: CATSDFTYGGADTQYF.

This clonotype came up many times. One junction end does not reproduce the germline sequence, and a read error may be involved. J is TRBJ1-1 and V is TRBV12-3 or TRBV12-4, with TRBD1 as a possible D gene (5 bases). This CDR3 has 10 residues. The CDR3 DNA reads as TGTGCCAGCAGTTTCCCAGGGTCGGACTTT. It specifies CASSFPGSDF.

This clonotype has more than one count but fewer than ten. The CDR3 loop is CASSQDFPRSTEAFF. CDR3 in DNA: TGCGCCAGCAGCCAAGATTTCCCCCGTAGCACTGAAGCTTTCTTT. This sequence joins TRBV4-1 and TRBJ1-1; no clear D. This CDR3 region has 15 residues. Germline CDR1 and CDR2: MGHRA and YSYEKL. Trimming left V 0 bases short and J 4 bases short, with 12 bases between.

This clonotype was found a few times. This chain joins TRBV14 and TRBJ2-7, with TRBD2 matching 9 bases. The CDR3 totals 14 residues. Trimming removed 4 bases from V and 6 bases from J; junction bases left unmatched: 7. Germline CDR1 is SGHDN and CDR2 is FVKESK. CDR3 nucleotides: TGTGCCAGCAGCCTAAGCGGACTAGCGATCGAGCAGTACTTC. The encoded protein is CASSLSGLAIEQYF.

The sample holds a few counts of this clonotype. The rearrangement links TRBV20-1 to TRBJ1-1, with D tentatively TRBD1 (6 bases). The CDR3 is made up of 17 amino acids. The germline V and J ends were trimmed by 3 bases and 2 bases, with 22 bases remaining between them. Germline lookup yields CDR1 DFQATT and CDR2 SNEGSKA (reference sequence). CDR3 protein: CSARSPGQLGVNTEAFF. The CDR3 DNA follows: TGCAGTGCTAGGTCACCGGGACAACTCGGGGTCAACACTGAAGCTTTCTTT.

The CDR3 here is CASSDPVSGRGLETQYF. For the CDR3, the DNA is TGTGCCAGCAGTGACCCTGTTAGCGGGAGAGGATTAGAGACCCAGTACTTC. This sequence joins TRBV2 and TRBJ2-5; TRBD2 matches 9 bases. Germline V lookup: CDR1 SNHLY, CDR2 FYNNEI. The CDR3 has 17 residues. Trimming took 3 bases from V and 4 from J; bases not matched to a gene: 12.

This chain connects TRBV20-1 to TRBJ1-4; D is ambiguous. The CDR3 length is 16 residues. CDR1 is DFQATT, CDR2 SNEGSKA, per germline (reference sequence). The V and J ends lost 0 bases and 3 bases respectively, with 14 bases between them. The CDR3 DNA sequence: TGCAGTGCTAGAGATTCGCAGAAGCTGGCTAATGAAAAACTGTTTTTT. Residues: CSARDSQKLANEKLFF.

Only a few counts were recorded for this clonotype. The chain links TRBV20-1 to TRBJ1-1; 8 positions match TRBD1. J gave up 5 bases and V 0 bases, and 17 bases lay outside the gene matches. CDR1 and CDR2 (germline): DFQATT, SNEGSKA (reference sequence). This CDR3 spans 18 amino acids. The CDR3 protein is CSARDGGRGPGEETEAFF. The CDR3 coding sequence is TGCAGTGCTAGAGATGGAGGCAGGGGGCCCGGAGAGGAAACTGAAGCTTTCTTT.

This clonotype was recorded many times. V usage is TRBV12-3 or TRBV12-4 and J usage is TRBJ1-3; D is perhaps TRBD1 (5 bases). Trimming removed 2 bases from V and 2 bases from J, with 10 bases in between. The CDR3 totals 15 residues. The DNA of the CDR3 is TGTGCCAGCAGTTTAAACGGGGGAACTGGAAACACCATATATTTT. Amino acids: CASSLNGGTGNTIYF.

The chain has TRBV10-3 and TRBJ2-7; D possibly corresponds to TRBD2 (6 bases). The length of the CDR3 is 14 residues. Germline CDR1 is ENHRY and CDR2 is SYGVKD. The V gene lost 5 bases and the J gene lost 7 bases, with 18 bases spanning the gap. The CDR3 loop reads CAISLEASVGEQYF. The CDR3 bases are TGTGCCATCAGTTTAGAGGCTAGCGTGGGAGAGCAGTACTTC.

This sequence joins TRBV7-6 and TRBJ2-3; the D gene could be TRBD1 or TRBD2 (5 bases each). The CDR3 is 14 residues long. Per germline, CDR1 SGHVS and CDR2 FNYEAQ. V was trimmed by 8 bases and J by 4 bases, leaving 16 bases between them. The chain's CDR3 is CASGGRGSADTQYF. The CDR3 DNA follows: TGTGCCAGCGGGGGTCGAGGTAGTGCAGATACGCAGTATTTT.

A remark on this clonotype: This may stem from a read error, because a much larger clone lies one nucleotide away. The chain uses TRBV20-1 and TRBJ2-2; 10 nucleotides line up with TRBD2. This CDR3 has 15 residues. V was clipped by 4 bases and J by 6 bases; unmatched bases: 8. From germline, CDR1 is DFQATT and CDR2 SNEGSKA (reference sequence). The CDR3 bases are TGCAGTGCTACCCGGTCTAGCGGGGGAGCCGGGGAGCTGTTTTTT. Amino acid sequence: CSATRSSGGAGELFF.

DNA for the CDR3: TGTGCCAGCAGTGTTTCCGGGGACAGGCCTGTGGATACGCAGTATTTT. It encodes CASSVSGDRPVDTQYF. The V and J genes are TRBV2 and TRBJ2-3; 8 bases agree with TRBD1. The CDR3 has 16 residues. In germline, CDR1 is SNHLY, CDR2 FYNNEI. The J segment lost 6 bases and the V segment lost 4 bases, leaving 12 bases of the junction unmatched.